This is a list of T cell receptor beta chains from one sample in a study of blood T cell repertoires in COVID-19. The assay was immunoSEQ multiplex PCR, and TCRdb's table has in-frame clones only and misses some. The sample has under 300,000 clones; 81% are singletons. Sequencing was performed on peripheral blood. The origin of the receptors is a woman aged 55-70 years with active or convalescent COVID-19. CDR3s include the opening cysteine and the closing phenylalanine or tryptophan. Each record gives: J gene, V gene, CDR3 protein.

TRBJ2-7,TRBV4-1,CASSQAGLAHEQYF
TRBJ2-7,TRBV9,CASSAGQGTYEQYF
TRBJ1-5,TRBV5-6,CASSSYSSGGPQHF
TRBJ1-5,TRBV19,CASSIKGEQPQHF
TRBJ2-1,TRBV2,CASRLLAGGPRNEQFF
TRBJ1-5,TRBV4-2,CASSQPGQGGQPQHF
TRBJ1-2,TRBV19,CASSMGGYRGYGYTF
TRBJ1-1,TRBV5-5,CASTLGAEAFF
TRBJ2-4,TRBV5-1,CASSLVAGADIQYF
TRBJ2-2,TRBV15,CATSSSGGGGVTGELFF
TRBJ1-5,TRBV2,CASSEQYQPQHF
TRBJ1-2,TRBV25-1,CASRGQGPFSGYTF
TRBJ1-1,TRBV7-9,CASSARGQREAFF
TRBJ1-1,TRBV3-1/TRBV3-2,CASSQAGSEAFF
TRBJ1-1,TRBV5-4,CASSLGVSPSNTEAFF
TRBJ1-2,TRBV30,CAWSVSPTGTF
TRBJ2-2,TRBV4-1,CASSQDQRVTGELFF
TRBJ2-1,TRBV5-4,CASSPASGGSYNEQFF
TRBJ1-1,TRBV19,CASSIDLNRGRVAFF
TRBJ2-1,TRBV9,CASSVGWTGGNNEQFF
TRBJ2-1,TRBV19,CASSRGQANNEQFF
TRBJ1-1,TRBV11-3,CASSLDTGEAFF
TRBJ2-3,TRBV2,CASRLGQGTDTQYF